This entry describes one TCR beta chain. Its antigen is unidentified. The sample originates from a study of identical twins. Regarding the study as a whole: Cross-sectional statistical analysis was relied on for the conclusions, without the same donors being followed. Within beta out-of-frame sequences, the excess sharing observed between twins was weaker.

Template switching created a universal primer site, and the cDNA included unique molecular identifiers. TCRdb called the 5' RACE reads again in MiXCR, with one record for every CDR3 protein. The sample shows 400,000 to 550,000 distinct CDR3 sequences, roughly an eighth of them seen only once. The same data also went into a second study, on yellow fever vaccine responses in identical twins.

The receptor was isolated from a woman aged 18-29 years in good health. Sequencing was done on a sample of CD4+ T cells sorted from blood.

The CDR3 is CASSLASRGQSYEQYF. The CDR3 bases are TGCGCCAGCAGCTTGGCCAGTCGGGGCCAATCCTACGAGCAGTACTTC. V and J are TRBV5-1 and TRBJ2-7; D is tentatively TRBD1 or TRBD2 (5 bases each). Trimming left V 0 bases short and J 1 base short, with 14 bases between. The CDR3 totals 16 residues. Per the germline V gene, CDR1 is SGHRS and CDR2 is YFSETQ.